This TCR beta chain comes out of a study of radiation and T cells in renal cell carcinoma. Study-wide points: From baseline, blood top tumor clonotypes peaked at 2 weeks post-radiation.

The CDR3 is 15 residues long. Trimming pared 4 bases from V and 2 bases from J, leaving 13 bases between. Germline assignment: CDR1 SEHNR and CDR2 FQNEAQ (reference sequence). This clone was picked up a small number of times. The target antigen is unknown. Generated by immunoSEQ multiplex PCR, the TCRdb table keeps only in-frame clones and is missing some. The sample contains 50,000 to 65,000 clones, 65% to 80% of which appear only once. Time point meaning: blood 4 weeks post-SBRT, at nephrectomy. Treatment described: 15 Gy SBRT to primary tumor, nephrectomy 4 weeks later. The receptor's source is a man aged 60-69 years with renal cell carcinoma. The sequences come from blood, collected from a patient whose treatment included radiotherapy and nephrectomy. The rearrangement links TRBV7-9 to TRBJ2-3, with D unclear. The CDR3 protein is CASSYTGSSTDTQYF. As DNA, the CDR3 is TGTGCCAGCAGCTACACCGGGTCGTCCACAGATACGCAGTATTTT.